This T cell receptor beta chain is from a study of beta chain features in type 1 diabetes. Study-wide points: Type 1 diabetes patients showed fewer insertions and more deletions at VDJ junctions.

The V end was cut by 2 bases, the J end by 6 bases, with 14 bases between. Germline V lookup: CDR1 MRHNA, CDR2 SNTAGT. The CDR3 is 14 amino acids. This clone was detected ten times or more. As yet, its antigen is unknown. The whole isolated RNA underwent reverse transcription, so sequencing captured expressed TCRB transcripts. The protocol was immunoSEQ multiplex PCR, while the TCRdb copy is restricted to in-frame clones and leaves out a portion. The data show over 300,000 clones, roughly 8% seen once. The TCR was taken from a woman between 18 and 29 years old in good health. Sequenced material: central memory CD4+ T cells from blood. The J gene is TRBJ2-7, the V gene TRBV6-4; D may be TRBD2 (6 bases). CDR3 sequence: CASSDHREYGEQYF. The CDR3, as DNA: TGTGCCAGCAGTGACCACCGGGAGTATGGCGAGCAGTACTTC.